The present T cell receptor (beta chain) was sequenced within a study of T-cell memory formation after mild COVID-19. TCRdb recomputed calls from the 5' RACE reads with MiXCR, one row per CDR3 protein. The repertoire has around 140,000 distinct CDR3 sequences, over 15% of them found once; the top ten carry around 2.4%. This clonotype was detected a few times. The sequencing input was PBMCs or a T cell subset sorted from them (not recorded which). The receptor was isolated from an adult woman who had mild COVID-19 (a few samples of this study predate the infection). Cell type and time point are not known.

CDR3 bases: TGTGCCAGCAGTTACAGATTGACTGGGAACACTGAAGCTTTCTTT. Protein product: CASSYRLTGNTEAFF. This chain uses TRBV6-6 with TRBJ1-1, with D hard to call. This CDR3 comprises 15 residues. Trimming stripped 2 bases from V and 1 base from J, with 11 bases between. Germline V CDR1 and CDR2: MNHNY, SVGAGI (reference sequence).